Following are 19 T cell receptor beta chains from one sample sequenced in a study of cytomegalovirus exposure and HLA in healthy donors. The primer mix had 60 Vbeta and 13 Jbeta primers. Profiling relied on immunoSEQ multiplex PCR, and the TCRdb table lists in-frame clones only, not all of them. The data show approximately 72,000 clones, 82% seen once. The sample comprised PBMCs. The receptors originated from a man younger than 35 in good health and CMV-seronegative.

The chain uses TRBV11-1 and TRBJ2-5; tentative D call: TRBD1 (6 bases). V lost 5 bases and J 1 base, leaving 23 bases between the germline ends. CDR3 length: 18 residues. Germline V CDR1 and CDR2: SGHAT, FQDESV (reference sequence). CDR3 amino acids: CASSPWARLGRGQETQYF. DNA of the CDR3: TGTGCCAGCAGCCCGTGGGCCCGTCTAGGCAGGGGCCAAGAGACCCAGTACTTC.

The chain uses TRBV2 and TRBJ2-7; 9 bases match TRBD1. The CDR3 loop spans 14 amino acids. Per the germline V gene, CDR1 is SNHLY and CDR2 is FYNNEI. V was clipped by 6 bases and J by 4 bases; unmatched bases: 7. The CDR3 here is CASSGQGFQYEQYF. The CDR3 nucleotides are TGTGCCAGCAGCGGACAGGGGTTTCAATACGAGCAGTACTTC.

The rearrangement links TRBV19 to TRBJ2-7; tentatively, D is TRBD2 (5 bases). Trimming shortened V by 1 base and J by 1 base, and 8 bases separated the two germline ends. Germline V gene sequence: CDR1 LNHDA, CDR2 SQIVND (reference sequence). The CDR3 sequence is 14 residues long. The CDR3 nucleotides are TGTGCCAGTAGTATAGGACGGGAATCCTACGAGCAGTACTTC. Translating it yields CASSIGRESYEQYF.

The rearrangement links TRBV19 to TRBJ1-5; D is uncertain. Trimming cost V 0 bases and J 5 bases, with 5 bases left between them. CDR1 and CDR2 from the germline V gene are LNHDA and SQIVND (reference sequence). CDR3 length: 13 amino acids. The DNA of the CDR3 is TGTGCCAGTAGTATAGATCAATATCAGCCCCAGCATTTT. This codes for CASSIDQYQPQHF.

This clone has a single count. This chain uses TRBV30 with TRBJ1-4; D perhaps matches TRBD1 (6 bases). Trimming cost V 2 bases and J 4 bases, with 11 bases left between them. This CDR3 spans 14 amino acids. The germline CDR1 and CDR2 sequences are GTSNPN and SVGIG (reference sequence). In nucleotides, the CDR3 is TGTGCCTGGAGTTCGACAGGTCGTAATGAAAAACTGTTTTTT. Its protein product is CAWSSTGRNEKLFF.

V gene TRBV11-3 combines with J gene TRBJ1-5, with TRBD1 matching 9 bases. The CDR3 spans 14 residues. The trim removed 4 bases at V and 4 bases at J, leaving 2 bases unmatched. CDR1 and CDR2 from the germline V gene are SGHNT and YENEEA. The CDR3, as DNA: TGTGCCAGCAGCTCGACAGGGGGGAATCAGCCCCAGCATTTT. Translated, it gives CASSSTGGNQPQHF.

The genes are TRBV28 and TRBJ2-1, with 7 positions matching TRBD2. The length of the CDR3 is 17 residues. V lost 5 bases to trimming and J lost 0 bases; unmatched junction nucleotides: 10. Germline assignment: CDR1 MDHEN and CDR2 SYDVKM. As DNA, the CDR3 is TGTGCCAGCAGTACCCCGGGACTAACGAGCTCCTACAATGAGCAGTTCTTC. This encodes CASSTPGLTSSYNEQFF.

This clone was recorded a few times. This chain joins TRBV4-2 and TRBJ2-7, with a tentative D call TRBD2 (6 bases). Trimming cost V 0 bases and J 0 bases, with 9 bases left between them. CDR1 LGHNA and CDR2 YNFKEQ come from the germline V gene. The CDR3 runs 15 residues. CDR3 sequence: CASSQESTSSYEQYF. CDR3 in DNA: TGTGCCAGCAGCCAAGAATCGACTAGCTCCTACGAGCAGTACTTC.

The V and J genes are TRBV29-1 and TRBJ1-2; 8 bases map to TRBD1. Germline V CDR1 and CDR2: SQVTM, ANQGSEA. This CDR3 comprises 14 residues. Trimming at V came to 5 bases and at J to 1 base, leaving 6 bases not matched to a gene. CDR3 protein: CSVRQGAGNYGYTF. The CDR3 nucleotides read TGCAGCGTTCGCCAGGGGGCCGGTAACTATGGCTACACCTTC.

The V gene is TRBV21-1, the J gene TRBJ1-2. TRBV21-1 is shown as a pseudogene. The CDR3 is 15 residues long. This CDR3 reads CASSKEPPGGDWYTF. As DNA, the CDR3 is TGTGCCAGCAGCAAAGAACCCCCGGGTGGAGATTGGTACACCTTC.

The chain links TRBV2 to TRBJ1-1, with TRBD1 as a possible D gene (5 bases). The CDR3 is made up of 14 amino acids. Germline V gene lookup returns CDR1 SNHLY and CDR2 FYNNEI. Deletions cut 8 bases from V and 4 bases from J, with 17 bases between. The CDR3 reads CASCLGVDGTEAFF. In DNA, the CDR3 is TGTGCCAGCTGTTTAGGGGTTGATGGCACTGAAGCTTTCTTT.

This chain links TRBV18 with TRBJ2-3, with a possible D match to TRBD2 (6 bases). CDR1 and CDR2 from the germline V gene are KGHSH and LQKENI. This CDR3 region has 17 residues. V lost 1 base and J lost 0, with 14 bases in between. The CDR3 sequence: CASSPLPASESTDTQYF. The CDR3 coding sequence is TGTGCCAGCTCACCACTCCCGGCTAGCGAGAGCACAGATACGCAGTATTTT.

The chain employs TRBV14 and TRBJ2-5, with D perhaps TRBD2 (6 bases). Germline V lookup: CDR1 SGHDN, CDR2 FVKESK. This CDR3 has 16 amino acids. V gave up 5 bases and J gave up 5 bases, with 21 bases separating them. CDR3 nucleotides: TGTGCCAGCAGCTCCCTCGCGGGGTCGGTTGGGGAGACCCAGTACTTC. Residues: CASSSLAGSVGETQYF.

The genes are TRBV6-1 and TRBJ1-1, with 9 nucleotides matching TRBD1. Trimming took 5 bases from V and 4 from J; bases not matched to a gene: 8. The germline V gene has CDR1 MNHNS and CDR2 SASEGT. This CDR3 comprises 15 residues. CDR3 bases: TGTGCCAGCAGTCCCAAGACAGGGGGGAGCACTGAAGCTTTCTTT. Translating gives CASSPKTGGSTEAFF.

V is TRBV7-2 and J is TRBJ1-2; 7 bases are shared with TRBD1. V trimming: 1 base; J trimming: 5 bases; junction bases outside the gene matches: 1. In germline, CDR1 is SGHTA, CDR2 FQGNSA. The CDR3 extends over 13 amino acids. This CDR3 reads CASSLVQGYGYTF. DNA for the CDR3: TGTGCCAGCAGCTTAGTACAGGGGTATGGCTACACCTTC. Full variable domain (rest looked up from reference TRBV7-2 and TRBJ1-2): GAGVSQSPSNKVTEKGKDVELRCDPISGHTALYWYRQSLGQGLEFLIYFQGNSAPDKSGLPSDRFSAERTGGSVSTLTIQRTQQEDSAVYLCASSLVQGYGYTFGSGTRLTVV.

CDR3 DNA sequence: TGCGCCAGCAGCCTGGGTAGGACCCAGGGCAATGAGCAGTTCTTC. It is translated as CASSLGRTQGNEQFF. This sequence joins TRBV5-1 and TRBJ2-1, with a tentative D call TRBD1 (5 bases). Germline V gene sequence: CDR1 SGHRS, CDR2 YFSETQ. Trimming stripped 4 bases from V and 6 bases from J, with 17 bases between. The CDR3 length is 15 residues.

The V gene is TRBV15, the J gene TRBJ1-1; D perhaps matches TRBD1 (6 bases). CDR1 is LNHNV, CDR2 YYDKDF, per germline (reference sequence). The V and J ends lost 4 bases and 3 bases respectively, with 15 bases between them. The CDR3 covers 15 residues. The CDR3: CATSNRQVEDTEAFF. The DNA for the CDR3 is TGTGCCACCAGCAATAGACAGGTAGAGGACACTGAAGCTTTCTTT.

Comments on this clone: Mismatch with germline at one junction end may stem from a read error. The chain uses TRBV4-1 and TRBJ1-2; D is unclear. The CDR3 is made up of 15 amino acids. Per germline, CDR1 MGHRA and CDR2 YSYEKL. CDR3 bases: TGCGCCAGCAGCCAATCGCCCCGGCTGGGCTATGGCTACCCCTTC. Translation: CASSQSPRLGYGYPF.

This chain connects TRBV28 to TRBJ1-1, with a tentative D call TRBD1 (5 bases). This CDR3 is 15 amino acids long. Trimming took off 3 bases at V and 0 bases at J, with 11 bases between the two ends. The germline CDR1 and CDR2 sequences are MDHEN and SYDVKM. The CDR3 bases are TGTGCCAGCAGTTTTTTTAGGGGTATGAACACTGAAGCTTTCTTT. It specifies CASSFFRGMNTEAFF.